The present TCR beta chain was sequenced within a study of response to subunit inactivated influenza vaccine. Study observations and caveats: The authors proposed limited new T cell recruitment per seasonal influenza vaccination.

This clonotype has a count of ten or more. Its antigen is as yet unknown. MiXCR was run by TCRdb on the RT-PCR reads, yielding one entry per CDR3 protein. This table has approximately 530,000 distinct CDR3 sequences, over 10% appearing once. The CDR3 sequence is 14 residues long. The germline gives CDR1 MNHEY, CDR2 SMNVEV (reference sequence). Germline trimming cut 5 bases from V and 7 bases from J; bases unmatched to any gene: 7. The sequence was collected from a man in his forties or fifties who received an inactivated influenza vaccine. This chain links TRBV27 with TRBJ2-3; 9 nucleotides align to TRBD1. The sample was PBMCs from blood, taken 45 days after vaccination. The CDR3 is CASSRTGEGNTQYF. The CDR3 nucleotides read TGTGCCAGCAGTAGGACAGGGGAGGGCAATACGCAGTATTTT.